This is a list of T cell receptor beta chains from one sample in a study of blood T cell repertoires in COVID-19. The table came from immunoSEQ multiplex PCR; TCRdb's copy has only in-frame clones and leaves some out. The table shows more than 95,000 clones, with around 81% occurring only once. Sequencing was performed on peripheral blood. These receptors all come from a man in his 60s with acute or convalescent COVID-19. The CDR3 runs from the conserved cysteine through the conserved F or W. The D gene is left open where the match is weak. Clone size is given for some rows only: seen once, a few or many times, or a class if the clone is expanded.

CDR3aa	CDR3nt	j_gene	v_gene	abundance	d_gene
CSASTGPRSYTF	TGCAGTGCTAGTACAGGGCCGCGCAGCTACACCTTC	TRBJ1-2	TRBV20-1	-	-
CASSEVAGSSYEQYF	TGTGCCAGCAGTGAAGTAGCGGGGAGTTCCTACGAGCAGTACTTC	TRBJ2-7	TRBV6-1	medium-sized	TRBD2
CASSAIAGQETQYF	TGTGCCAGTAGTGCCATAGCGGGACAAGAGACCCAGTACTTC	TRBJ2-5	TRBV19	-	TRBD2
CAFRLGNQETQYF	TGTGCCTTCCGGCTCGGGAACCAAGAGACCCAGTACTTC	TRBJ2-5	TRBV30	-	-
CASSASGGLKNIQYF	TGTGCCAGCAGCGCTTCGGGGGGCCTCAAAAACATTCAGTACTTC	TRBJ2-4	TRBV7-2	-	-
CASSFRDYNEQFF	TGTGCCAGCAGTTTTAGAGATTACAATGAGCAGTTCTTC	TRBJ2-1	TRBV27	-	-
CASSIQGVGNQPQHF	TGTGCCAGTAGTATCCAGGGGGTCGGCAATCAGCCCCAGCATTTT	TRBJ1-5	TRBV19	few	TRBD1
CASSPQTGRNSGANVLTF	TGTGCCAGCAGCCCACAGACAGGTCGCAACTCTGGGGCCAACGTCCTGACTTTC	TRBJ2-6	TRBV9	-	-
CASSIQGAGNTGELFF	TGTGCCAGCAGCATACAGGGGGCTGGGAACACCGGGGAGCTGTTTTTT	TRBJ2-2	TRBV7-9	-	TRBD1
CATSEDNYNSPLHF	TGTGCCACCAGTGAGGACAACTATAATTCACCCCTCCACTTT	TRBJ1-6	TRBV24-1	few	-
CASSLAVGSQETQYF	TGCGCCAGCAGCTTGGCTGTCGGGAGCCAAGAGACCCAGTACTTC	TRBJ2-5	TRBV5-1	-	-
CASSAGTDQETQYF	TGTGCTAGCTCAGCGGGGACAGATCAAGAGACCCAGTACTTC	TRBJ2-5	TRBV18	-	-
CASSELMVAGTGELFF	TGTGCCAGCAGTGAATTGATGGTAGCGGGCACCGGGGAGCTGTTTTTT	TRBJ2-2	TRBV25-1	-	TRBD2
CASRPFDRYSYEQYF	TGTGCCAGCAGACCCTTTGACAGATACTCCTACGAGCAGTACTTC	TRBJ2-7	TRBV6-5	-	-
CASSQDYRSNYGYTF	TGCGCCAGCAGCCAAGATTACAGGTCTAACTATGGCTACACCTTC	TRBJ1-2	TRBV4-3	-	-
CASSSPGRVGNEQFF	TGTGCCAGCAGCTCCCCCGGGAGGGTTGGCAATGAGCAGTTCTTC	TRBJ2-1	TRBV6-5	once	TRBD2
CASSWLDRNTEAFF	TGTGCCAGCAGCTGGCTGGACAGGAACACTGAAGCTTTCTTT	TRBJ1-1	TRBV7-2	-	-
CASRGTGYGYTF	TGTGCCAGCAGGGGGACAGGGTATGGCTACACCTTC	TRBJ1-2	TRBV6-5	once	TRBD1
CASSQEGGVGYGYTF	TGTGCCAGCAGCCAAGAGGGCGGGGTCGGCTATGGCTACACCTTC	TRBJ1-2	TRBV3-1/TRBV3-2	-	-
CAIARGGYNEQFF	TGTGCCATCGCCCGGGGGGGGTACAATGAGCAGTTCTTC	TRBJ2-1	TRBV10-3	-	TRBD2
CASSEYSGPSNEQFF	TGTGCCAGCAGTGAATACAGCGGCCCCAGCAATGAGCAGTTCTTC	TRBJ2-1	TRBV6-1	many	-
CASSHQGLKLNTEAFF	TGTGCCAGCAGCCATCAGGGTCTTAAGCTGAACACTGAAGCTTTCTTT	TRBJ1-1	TRBV3-1/TRBV3-2	few	-
CASWPQGPDTQYF	TGTGCCAGTTGGCCCCAGGGGCCAGATACGCAGTATTTT	TRBJ2-3	TRBV6-5	-	-
CASSQADRGSYNSPLHF	TGTGCCAGCAGCCAAGCCGACAGGGGCTCCTATAATTCACCCCTCCACTTT	TRBJ1-6	TRBV3-1/TRBV3-2	once	TRBD1
CASSSPSSPDTQYF	TGTGCCAGCAGTTCCCCTAGTAGCCCTGATACGCAGTATTTT	TRBJ2-3	TRBV6-2/TRBV6-3	-	-
CASSQELGTAYGYTF	TGCGCCAGCAGCCAAGAATTGGGGACAGCCTATGGCTACACCTTC	TRBJ1-2	TRBV4-1	-	TRBD1
CASRQTGDYEQYF	TGTGCCAGCCGTCAGACAGGGGACTACGAGCAGTACTTC	TRBJ2-7	TRBV5-4	few	TRBD1
CASSSQEGSGELFF	TGTGCCAGCAGCTCGCAGGAGGGCTCCGGGGAGCTGTTTTTT	TRBJ2-2	TRBV7-9	-	-
CASSYSSGFENQPQHF	TGTGCCAGCAGTTACTCGAGCGGGTTTGAAAATCAGCCCCAGCATTTT	TRBJ1-5	TRBV6-2/TRBV6-3	-	-
CASSSGTAGETQYF	TGTGCCAGCAGCTCCGGTACAGCGGGCGAGACCCAGTACTTC	TRBJ2-5	TRBV11-2	-	-
CASSEGTSSIYEQYF	TGTGCCAGCAGTGAGGGGACTAGCAGTATCTACGAGCAGTACTTC	TRBJ2-7	TRBV6-1	-	TRBD2
CASRGLRNTQYF	TGTGCCAGCAGGGGGCTGAGGAATACGCAGTATTTT	TRBJ2-3	TRBV12-3/TRBV12-4	-	-
CASSVGGSTDTQYF	TGTGCCAGCAGCGTAGGCGGGAGCACAGATACGCAGTATTTT	TRBJ2-3	TRBV9	-	-
CASSQATGLGPEAFF	TGTGCCAGCAGCCAAGCGACAGGGCTAGGGCCTGAAGCTTTCTTT	TRBJ1-1	TRBV3-1/TRBV3-2	-	TRBD1
CASSSTEAGAGYTGYTF	TGTGCCAGCAGCTCGACTGAAGCAGGGGCCGGCTACACAGGCTACACCTTC	TRBJ1-2	TRBV7-9	-	-
CASTFGVVYGYTF	TGTGCCAGCACCTTCGGAGTCGTCTATGGCTACACCTTC	TRBJ1-2	TRBV7-2	-	-
CTSSQGPGGYTF	TGCACCAGCAGCCAAGGTCCGGGTGGCTACACCTTC	TRBJ1-2	TRBV1	-	-
CASSPLLGANTEAFF	TGTGCCAGCAGCCCACTTCTAGGGGCGAACACTGAAGCTTTCTTT	TRBJ1-1	TRBV11-3	-	-
CASSPGGLNEQYF	TGTGCCAGCAGCCCCGGGGGTCTGAACGAGCAGTACTTC	TRBJ2-7	TRBV5-4	-	-
CASSPHLSSGSSYNEQFF	TGTGCCAGCAGCCCTCACTTATCTAGCGGGAGCTCCTACAATGAGCAGTTCTTC	TRBJ2-1	TRBV11-3	-	TRBD2
CASRSGDEQFF	TGTGCCAGCAGGTCAGGGGATGAGCAGTTCTTC	TRBJ2-1	TRBV5-6	-	-
CSVEESYNEQFF	TGCAGCGTTGAGGAGTCCTACAATGAGCAGTTCTTC	TRBJ2-1	TRBV29-1	-	-
CASSFSRADTQYF	TGTGCCAGCAGCTTCAGCAGGGCAGATACGCAGTATTTT	TRBJ2-3	TRBV11-2	few	-
CASIWTGGGYTF	TGTGCCAGCATATGGACAGGGGGAGGCTACACCTTC	TRBJ1-2	TRBV6-5	-	TRBD1
CASSLGANTEAFF	TGTGCCAGCAGCTTAGGCGCGAACACTGAAGCTTTCTTT	TRBJ1-1	TRBV7-9	-	-
CASSSITSSDEQFF	TGTGCCAGCAGCTCGATTACATCAAGCGATGAGCAGTTCTTC	TRBJ2-1	TRBV5-6	few	-
CASSQHRGAGELFF	TGTGCCAGCAGCCAACACAGGGGGGCCGGGGAGCTGTTTTTT	TRBJ2-2	TRBV3-1/TRBV3-2	-	TRBD1
CASSEGQESEKLFF	TGCGCCAGCAGTGAGGGACAGGAGTCTGAAAAACTGTTTTTT	TRBJ1-4	TRBV10-1	-	TRBD1
CASIRLAGAYEQYF	TGTGCCAGCATCCGACTAGCGGGGGCCTACGAGCAGTACTTC	TRBJ2-7	TRBV6-6	-	TRBD2
CASSATGGGARSYGYTF	TGTGCCAGCAGCGCCACCGGAGGGGGGGCGCGGAGCTATGGCTACACCTTC	TRBJ1-2	TRBV9	-	-
CASSQDLGYRDNSGANVLTF	TGCGCCAGCAGCCAAGATCTCGGTTACAGGGATAACTCTGGGGCCAACGTCCTGACTTTC	TRBJ2-6	TRBV4-1	-	-
CASSLFGASRRDSPLHF	TGTGCCAGCAGCCTATTCGGGGCCTCGAGGAGGGATTCACCCCTCCACTTT	TRBJ1-6	TRBV3-1/TRBV3-2	once	-
CASSHLGEAAEAFF	TGTGCCAGTAGTCATCTCGGGGAGGCCGCTGAAGCTTTCTTT	TRBJ1-1	TRBV19	few	-
CASSDQRGGLNEQFF	TGTGCCAGCAGTGACCAGCGGGGCGGGTTAAATGAGCAGTTCTTC	TRBJ2-1	TRBV2	few	TRBD2
CASTDSGLGETQYF	TGTGCCAGCACCGACTCGGGACTAGGAGAGACCCAGTACTTC	TRBJ2-5	TRBV6-5	few	TRBD2
CASSHGRGGRVPTEAFF	TGTGCCAGCAGCCACGGACGGGGGGGAAGGGTTCCCACTGAAGCTTTCTTT	TRBJ1-1	TRBV9	-	-
CASSKNLAVEAFF	TGTGCCAGCAGTAAAAACCTAGCAGTTGAAGCTTTCTTT	TRBJ1-1	TRBV11-3	-	-
CASSLRGSGYTF	TGTGCCAGCAGCCTACGAGGGTCTGGCTACACCTTC	TRBJ1-2	TRBV11-1	-	-
CASSNLSGQGVFF	TGTGCCAGCAGCAACCTTTCCGGACAGGGTGTGTTTTTT	TRBJ1-4	TRBV6-6	-	TRBD1
CASRVGQQNTEAFF	TGCGCCAGCAGGGTGGGACAGCAGAACACTGAAGCTTTCTTT	TRBJ1-1	TRBV5-1	-	TRBD1